The clone carrying this T cell receptor beta chain was seen many times. This CDR3 is built from 12 residues. V lost 2 bases and J lost 1, with 2 bases in between. Germline CDR1 reads ENHRY; CDR2 reads SYGVKD. Clinical symptoms, serum thyroxine, TRAb, thyroid ultrasound and orbital computed tomography informed diagnoses. Amplification of TCR beta CDR3 regions was performed using RNA transcripts as template. HTBI primers drove first-round RT-PCR of the TCR CDR3. TCRdb reprocessed the multiplex PCR reads with MiXCR, giving one entry per CDR3 protein. This table holds about 420,000 distinct CDR3 sequences, 15% to 18% found once. The sample comes from a study of T cells in Graves' hyperthyroidism and ophthalmopathy.

The TCR originated in a woman under 30 with Graves' hyperthyroidism. Sequences were obtained from blood. This sequence joins TRBV10-3 and TRBJ2-5, with D unresolved. The chain's CDR3 is CAISEAQETQYF. The CDR3 DNA sequence: TGTGCCATCAGTGAGGCCCAAGAGACCCAGTACTTC.